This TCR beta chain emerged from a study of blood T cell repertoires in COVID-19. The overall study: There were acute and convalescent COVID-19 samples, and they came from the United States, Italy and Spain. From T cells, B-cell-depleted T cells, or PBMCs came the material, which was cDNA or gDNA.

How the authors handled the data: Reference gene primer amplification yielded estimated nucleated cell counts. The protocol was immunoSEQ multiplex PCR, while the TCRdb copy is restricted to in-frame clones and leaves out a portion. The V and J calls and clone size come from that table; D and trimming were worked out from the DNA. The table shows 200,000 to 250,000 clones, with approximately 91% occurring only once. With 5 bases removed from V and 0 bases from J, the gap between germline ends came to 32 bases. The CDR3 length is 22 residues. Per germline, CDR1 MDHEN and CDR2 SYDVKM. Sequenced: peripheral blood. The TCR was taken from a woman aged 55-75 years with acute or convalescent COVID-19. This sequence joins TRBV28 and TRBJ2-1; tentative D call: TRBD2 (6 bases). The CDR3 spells CASSLMWTTMDPYLSSYNEQFF. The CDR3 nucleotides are TGTGCCAGCAGTCTCATGTGGACTACTATGGACCCGTACTTAAGCTCCTACAATGAGCAGTTCTTC.